This is a list of T cell receptor beta chains from one sample in a study of blood T cell repertoires in COVID-19. Sequenced by immunoSEQ multiplex PCR; TCRdb stores in-frame clones only, minus some. The data contain roughly 97,000 clones, around 90% of them singletons. The sequenced sample consisted of peripheral blood. These TCRs come from a human donor in a cohort sampled during active COVID-19. CDR3s include the opening cysteine and the closing phenylalanine or tryptophan. The order of the fields is V gene, D gene, J gene, clone size, CDR3 protein, CDR3 DNA. D genes are given only for firm matches. For some rows the clone size is stated as once, few or many, or as a class when expanded; others skip it.

TRBV5-1,.,TRBJ2-2,.,CASSLIYAGGELFF,TGCGCCAGCAGCTTGATATACGCGGGCGGGGAGCTGTTTTTT
TRBV7-9,TRBD1,TRBJ2-1,.,CASSLRRDRYNEQFF,TGTGCCAGCAGCTTAAGACGGGACAGGTACAATGAGCAGTTCTTC
TRBV11-2,.,TRBJ2-4,.,CASSLVGGPKNIQYF,TGTGCCAGCAGCTTAGTAGGGGGACCGAAAAACATTCAGTACTTC
TRBV7-8,.,TRBJ2-7,.,CASSLRTVIYEQYF,TGTGCCAGCAGCTTGAGGACAGTAATCTACGAGCAGTACTTC
TRBV19,.,TRBJ1-2,.,CASKHPVGSNYGYTF,TGTGCCAGTAAACACCCCGTTGGTTCTAACTATGGCTACACCTTC
TRBV4-3,TRBD1,TRBJ2-6,.,CASSQEGTVRGANVLTF,TGCGCCAGCAGCCAAGAGGGGACAGTACGAGGGGCCAACGTCCTGACTTTC
TRBV9,.,TRBJ1-5,.,CASSVGQGGNQPQHF,TGTGCCAGCAGCGTGGGGCAGGGAGGGAATCAGCCCCAGCATTTT
TRBV19,TRBD2,TRBJ2-3,once,CASSIEGGADTQYF,TGTGCCAGTAGTATTGAGGGAGGGGCAGATACGCAGTATTTT
TRBV28,TRBD2,TRBJ2-7,.,CASLLAGEFYEQYF,TGTGCCAGCCTACTAGCGGGAGAATTCTACGAGCAGTACTTC
TRBV28,TRBD2,TRBJ2-7,.,CASRVSGGVSYEQYF,TGTGCCAGCAGGGTCAGTGGGGGGGTTAGCTACGAGCAGTACTTC
TRBV3-1/TRBV3-2,.,TRBJ2-7,.,CASRTYGLPINYEQYF,TGTGCCAGCAGGACTTACGGACTCCCGATAAATTACGAGCAGTACTTC
TRBV4-1,TRBD2,TRBJ2-7,medium-sized,CASSQELAGGDYEQYF,TGCGCCAGCAGCCAAGAATTAGCGGGAGGTGACTACGAGCAGTACTTC
TRBV25-1,.,TRBJ2-7,.,CASGTGLTSYEQYF,TGTGCCAGCGGAACAGGGCTAACCTCCTACGAGCAGTACTTC
TRBV10-2,.,TRBJ2-1,.,CASSESVKGVDEQFF,TGCGCCAGCAGTGAGTCGGTGAAGGGGGTAGATGAGCAGTTCTTC
TRBV28,TRBD1,TRBJ1-3,.,CASSSGGAGGSSGNTIYF,TGTGCCAGCAGTTCGGGGGGGGCAGGGGGTTCCTCTGGAAACACCATATATTTT
TRBV19,.,TRBJ1-1,.,CASTGQGYMNTEAFF,TGTGCCAGTACAGGACAAGGATACATGAACACTGAAGCTTTCTTT
TRBV15,.,TRBJ1-1,.,CATSRDEGGAFF,TGTGCCACCAGCAGAGATGAAGGGGGAGCTTTCTTT
TRBV2,TRBD1,TRBJ1-4,.,CASSPIEGAGEKLFF,TGTGCCAGCAGTCCTATCGAGGGGGCCGGTGAAAAACTGTTTTTT
TRBV7-2,TRBD1,TRBJ1-5,.,CASRRDSGQGPQHF,TGTGCCAGCAGAAGGGACAGCGGCCAAGGACCCCAGCATTTT
TRBV7-9,.,TRBJ2-6,.,CASSLMQGLISGANVLTF,TGTGCCAGCAGCTTAATGCAGGGGCTAATCTCTGGGGCCAACGTCCTGACTTTC
TRBV10-2,.,TRBJ2-7,.,CASKVGSPESEQYF,TGCGCCAGCAAAGTCGGGAGTCCTGAGTCGGAGCAGTACTTC
TRBV5-1,.,TRBJ2-7,few,CASGREEGRREQYF,TGCGCCAGCGGTCGAGAAGAGGGAAGGCGCGAGCAGTACTTC
TRBV9,.,TRBJ1-2,once,CASSVERRADRLSYTF,TGTGCCAGCAGCGTAGAGAGGAGGGCAGACCGGTTGAGCTACACCTTC
TRBV5-6,TRBD1,TRBJ1-2,.,CASSWGTGVGYTF,TGTGCCAGCAGCTGGGGGACAGGGGTGGGCTACACCTTC
TRBV14,TRBD2,TRBJ2-1,.,CASSQLTSGGNNEQFF,TGTGCCAGCAGCCAACTTACTAGCGGGGGGAACAATGAGCAGTTCTTC
TRBV6-4,TRBD1,TRBJ2-1,.,CASSGDSLNEQFF,TGTGCCAGCAGTGGGGACAGTCTAAATGAGCAGTTCTTC
TRBV7-2,.,TRBJ2-7,.,CASSSYLDTYEQYF,TGTGCCAGCAGCTCCTACCTCGACACCTACGAGCAGTACTTC
TRBV5-6,.,TRBJ2-7,.,CASSLGQGWYEQYF,TGTGCCAGCAGCTTGGGGCAGGGGTGGTACGAGCAGTACTTC
TRBV12-5,.,TRBJ2-7,.,CASAPVDRWYEQYF,TGTGCTAGTGCCCCGGTTGACAGGTGGTACGAGCAGTACTTC
TRBV4-3,TRBD1,TRBJ1-5,.,CASSQGQGAGQPQHF,TGCGCCAGCAGCCAAGGACAGGGGGCCGGGCAGCCCCAGCATTTT
TRBV7-2,.,TRBJ1-5,.,CASSLVAGQNQPQHF,TGTGCCAGCAGCTTAGTAGCAGGACAAAATCAGCCCCAGCATTTT
TRBV11-3,TRBD1,TRBJ2-5,.,CASSLGDREQETQYF,TGTGCCAGCAGCTTAGGCGACAGGGAGCAAGAGACCCAGTACTTC
TRBV9,.,TRBJ1-1,.,CASSVSGMNTEAFF,TGTGCCAGCAGCGTATCAGGGATGAACACTGAAGCTTTCTTT
TRBV2,TRBD1,TRBJ2-5,once,CASSAGGSRETQYF,TGTGCCAGCAGTGCAGGGGGATCGCGAGAGACCCAGTACTTC
TRBV4-1,TRBD1,TRBJ2-5,.,CASSRGTGGPETQYF,TGCGCCAGCAGCCGAGGGACAGGGGGTCCCGAGACCCAGTACTTC
TRBV11-2,TRBD2,TRBJ2-7,.,CASSLAIAGVYEQYF,TGTGCCAGCAGCTTAGCGATAGCGGGGGTATACGAGCAGTACTTC
TRBV6-5,TRBD1,TRBJ1-4,.,CASAPGGQVEKLFF,TGTGCCAGCGCCCCAGGGGGCCAGGTGGAAAAACTGTTTTTT
TRBV5-1,TRBD1,TRBJ2-1,.,CASSPGQGTTHGNEQFF,TGCGCCAGCAGTCCGGGACAGGGGACTACGCACGGTAATGAGCAGTTCTTC
TRBV6-2/TRBV6-3,TRBD2,TRBJ2-2,.,CASSWPSGIGELFF,TGTGCCAGCAGTTGGCCTAGCGGTATCGGGGAGCTGTTTTTT
TRBV30,.,TRBJ1-6,.,CAWSGESNSPLHF,TGTGCCTGGAGTGGGGAGAGCAATTCACCCCTCCACTTT
TRBV7-6,TRBD1,TRBJ1-2,.,CASSLGTGGAGYGYTF,TGTGCCAGCAGCTTAGGGACAGGGGGCGCGGGCTATGGCTACACCTTC
TRBV19,.,TRBJ2-1,.,CASGTRGGLPYNEQFF,TGTGCCAGTGGTACAAGGGGAGGCCTCCCCTACAATGAGCAGTTCTTC
TRBV30,TRBD1,TRBJ1-3,.,CARRQGSSGNTIYF,TGTGCCCGTCGACAGGGGAGCTCTGGAAACACCATATATTTT
TRBV24-1,TRBD1,TRBJ2-2,.,CATSPRPTGTANTGELFF,TGTGCCACCAGTCCTAGGCCCACCGGGACAGCGAACACCGGGGAGCTGTTTTTT
TRBV2,TRBD2,TRBJ2-5,.,CASTLAAPGAQYF,TGTGCCAGCACACTAGCGGCCCCGGGGGCCCAGTACTTC
TRBV7-8,TRBD1,TRBJ1-3,.,CASSFNLRTGPGNTIYF,TGTGCCAGCAGCTTCAACCTAAGGACAGGGCCTGGAAACACCATATATTTT
TRBV5-1,TRBD2,TRBJ2-3,.,CASSLTPAGGPRPTDTQYF,TGCGCCAGCAGCTTGACGCCAGCGGGGGGGCCTCGACCCACAGATACGCAGTATTTT
TRBV7-9,TRBD2,TRBJ2-3,.,CASSLGTSGDTQYF,TGTGCCAGCAGCTTGGGGACTAGTGGAGATACGCAGTATTTT
TRBV19,.,TRBJ2-5,.,CASSLGGRPPMETQYF,TGTGCCAGTAGTCTGGGCGGGCGGCCGCCGATGGAGACCCAGTACTTC
TRBV7-2,TRBD1,TRBJ2-5,.,CASRGQGDQETQYF,TGTGCCAGCAGAGGACAGGGAGACCAAGAGACCCAGTACTTC
TRBV7-9,.,TRBJ2-7,once,CASSSLNYEQYF,TGTGCCAGCAGCTCCCTAAATTACGAGCAGTACTTC
TRBV18,TRBD1,TRBJ1-2,once,CASSRDRSPLYGYTF,TGTGCCAGCTCCCGGGACAGATCCCCCCTCTATGGCTACACCTTC
TRBV6-2/TRBV6-3,TRBD2,TRBJ2-3,.,CASSQPLGLAGGTDTQYF,TGTGCCAGCAGTCAGCCCCTGGGACTAGCGGGGGGCACAGATACGCAGTATTTT
TRBV7-9,TRBD1,TRBJ1-2,.,CASTKGGRAYGYTF,TGTGCCAGCACCAAAGGGGGCAGGGCCTATGGCTACACCTTC
TRBV10-3,TRBD2,TRBJ2-4,once,CASRPGTSLSEAKNIQYF,TGTGCCAGCAGACCCGGGACTAGTTTATCGGAAGCCAAAAACATTCAGTACTTC